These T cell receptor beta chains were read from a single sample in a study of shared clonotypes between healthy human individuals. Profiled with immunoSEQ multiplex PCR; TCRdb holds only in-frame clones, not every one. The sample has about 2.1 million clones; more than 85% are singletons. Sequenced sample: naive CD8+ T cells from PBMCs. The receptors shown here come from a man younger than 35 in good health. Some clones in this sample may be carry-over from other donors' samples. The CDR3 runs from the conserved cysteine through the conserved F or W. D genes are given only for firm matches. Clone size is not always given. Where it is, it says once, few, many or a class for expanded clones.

TGTGCCAGCAGTTACTCGAGTGGAGGGCAGTCCTACGAGCAGTACTTC	CASSYSSGGQSYEQYF	NA	NA	TRBV6-5	TRBJ2-7
TGTGCCAGCAGTCTTGGGACTAGCGGGGACTACAATGAGCAGTTCTTC	CASSLGTSGDYNEQFF	TRBD2	once	TRBV28	TRBJ2-1
TGTGCCAGCAGTTTGGGGACTAGCGGAACCTACGAGCAGTACTTC	CASSLGTSGTYEQYF	TRBD2	NA	TRBV27	TRBJ2-7
TGCGCCAGCAGCCAAGATCCTGGGCAGTCCTACGAGCAGTACTTC	CASSQDPGQSYEQYF	NA	NA	TRBV4-3	TRBJ2-7
TGTGCCAGCAGTCCGCGGGACAGGGGGGGTAACTATGGCTACACCTTC	CASSPRDRGGNYGYTF	TRBD1	NA	TRBV27	TRBJ1-2
TGTGCCAGCAGCCAGGACGATAATGAGCAGTTCTTC	CASSQDDNEQFF	NA	NA	TRBV4-2	TRBJ2-1
TGTGCCAGCCTAGGGCTTTACACTGAAGCTTTCTTT	CASLGLYTEAFF	NA	few	TRBV19	TRBJ1-1
TGCGCCAGCAGTGTAAAACGGGACAGGCGTTCCTACGAGCAGTACTTC	CASSVKRDRRSYEQYF	TRBD1	NA	TRBV10-1	TRBJ2-7
TGCGCCAGCAGTGAGTCTGGGGGTAGGGGGGAGACCCAGTACTTC	CASSESGGRGETQYF	NA	NA	TRBV10-2	TRBJ2-5
TGTGCCAGCACCTACCGGGGGGGAATAGGACGGGGAAAAGAGACCCAGTACTTC	CASTYRGGIGRGKETQYF	TRBD2	NA	TRBV27	TRBJ2-5
TGTGCCAGCAGCCCTCACAGGGGGGGATTTAACTATGGCTACACCTTC	CASSPHRGGFNYGYTF	TRBD1	NA	TRBV9	TRBJ1-2
TGTGCCAGCAGCTTGGGATCGTCGACAGGAACCTACGAGCAGTACTTC	CASSLGSSTGTYEQYF	NA	few	TRBV5-8	TRBJ2-7
TGTGCCAGCCGACTAGCGGGAGACGCGGATGAGCAGTTCTTC	CASRLAGDADEQFF	TRBD2	NA	TRBV28	TRBJ2-1
TGTGCCAGCAGCTCCCTAATGCGGGAGAACACCGGGGAGCTGTTTTTT	CASSSLMRENTGELFF	NA	NA	TRBV28	TRBJ2-2
TGCAGCGTCGTGGGTACCATAACCTCCTACGAGCAGTACTTC	CSVVGTITSYEQYF	NA	NA	TRBV29-1	TRBJ2-7
TGTGCCATCAGTGGGCTAGCGGTAACCTCCTACGAGCAGTACTTC	CAISGLAVTSYEQYF	TRBD2	NA	TRBV10-3	TRBJ2-7
TGTGCCTGGAGTGTACTAAGGAATGAGCAGTTCTTC	CAWSVLRNEQFF	NA	NA	TRBV30	TRBJ2-1
TGTGCCAGCACCCGAGCGGGAGCTATGTACGAGCAGTACTTC	CASTRAGAMYEQYF	TRBD2	once	TRBV7-2	TRBJ2-7
TGCGCCAGCTTTGGGGCAGTCGGAAACACTGAAGCTTTCTTT	CASFGAVGNTEAFF	NA	NA	TRBV4-1	TRBJ1-1
TGTGCCAGCAGCTTGGGTAGAAGCTCCTACGAGCAATACTTC	CASSLGRSSYEQYF	NA	NA	TRBV13	TRBJ2-7
TGTGCCAGCAGCCATGGGGGGACGCCGGCGAGTGAAAAACTGTTTTTT	CASSHGGTPASEKLFF	NA	NA	TRBV16	TRBJ1-4
TGTGCCAGCCTCACTAGCGGGGCCGACAATGAGCAGTTCTTC	CASLTSGADNEQFF	TRBD2	NA	TRBV11-2	TRBJ2-1
TGTGCCAGCAGTTTTACGTGGGCGACTGAGGCGCAAACTACTAATGAAAAACTGTTTTTT	CASSFTWATEAQTTNEKLFF	NA	NA	TRBV28	TRBJ1-4
TGTGCCAGCAGCGGCTACTCAACCTCCTACGAGCAGTACTTC	CASSGYSTSYEQYF	NA	NA	TRBV7-9	TRBJ2-7
TGTGCCAGTAGTATTCTAGCGGGACGGGAGACCCAGTACTTC	CASSILAGRETQYF	TRBD2	NA	TRBV19	TRBJ2-5
TGTGCCAGCAGTGCTACGACTAGCTCCTACAATGAGCAGTTCTTC	CASSATTSSYNEQFF	NA	NA	TRBV28	TRBJ2-1